Listed below are T cell receptor beta chains from one sample, sequenced in a study of T cell responses to AZD1222 COVID-19 vaccine. Data came from immunoSEQ multiplex PCR; TCRdb stores just in-frame clones and leaves some out. The data show 150,000 or so clones, around nine tenths seen once. The sequencing here drew on peripheral blood, taken on day 0 of AZD1222 vaccination. The receptor set was obtained from an adult in good health. Each CDR3 is given with its conserved first and last residue. The D gene is left open where the match is weak.

J: TRBJ1-4; D: TRBD1; V: TRBV2; CDR3: CASSWAAGGEKLFF; DNA: TGTGCCAGCAGTTGGGCGGCAGGGGGTGAAAAACTGTTTTTT
J: TRBJ1-6; D: TRBD1; V: TRBV2; CDR3: CASSEEGRQGNSPLHF; DNA: TGTGCCAGCAGTGAAGAGGGCCGACAGGGTAATTCACCCCTCCACTTT
J: TRBJ1-2; D: -; V: TRBV30; CDR3: CAWMPAKAAGYTF; DNA: TGTGCCTGGATGCCAGCCAAGGCGGCTGGCTACACCTTC
J: TRBJ2-1; D: -; V: TRBV7-2; CDR3: CASSFIGPPNEQFF; DNA: TGTGCCAGCAGCTTTATAGGGCCACCTAATGAGCAGTTCTTC
J: TRBJ2-5; D: -; V: TRBV7-2; CDR3: CASSFPPVETQYF; DNA: TGTGCCAGCAGCTTTCCCCCCGTAGAGACCCAGTACTTC
J: TRBJ2-1; D: -; V: TRBV3-1/TRBV3-2; CDR3: CASSHASILNEQFF; DNA: TGTGCCAGCAGTCATGCCTCGATCCTCAATGAGCAGTTCTTC
J: TRBJ2-1; D: -; V: TRBV11-3; CDR3: CASSLGQLSYNEQFF; DNA: TGTGCCAGCAGCCTCGGACAGCTATCCTACAATGAGCAGTTCTTC
J: TRBJ2-7; D: -; V: TRBV19; CDR3: CASSLDGDGAYEQYF; DNA: TGTGCCAGTAGTCTGGACGGGGACGGCGCCTACGAGCAGTACTTC
J: TRBJ1-2; D: -; V: TRBV18; CDR3: CASSQGQHYGYTF; DNA: TGTGCCAGCTCACAAGGACAGCACTATGGCTACACCTTC
J: TRBJ1-5; D: TRBD1; V: TRBV29-1; CDR3: CSVIPSGTGGSNQPQHF; DNA: TGCAGCGTTATACCGTCCGGGACAGGGGGGAGCAATCAGCCCCAGCATTTT
J: TRBJ1-2; D: TRBD1; V: TRBV6-5; CDR3: CASSYVGGGYTF; DNA: TGTGCCAGCAGTTACGTAGGGGGCGGCTACACCTTC